The 24 T cell receptor beta chains given below trace back to one sample, sequenced in a study of blood T cell repertoires in COVID-19. The repertoire was sequenced with immunoSEQ multiplex PCR; TCRdb's copy has only in-frame clones and lacks some. The repertoire includes about 150,000 clones, more than 85% of them detected once, and about 2.4% sits in the top ten. Sequencing input: peripheral blood. Receptor source: a woman aged 70-85 years with acute or convalescent COVID-19.

The chain combines TRBV12-2 with TRBJ1-5; the DNA was not compared with TRBD1, the D call given in the table. TRBV12-2 is designated a pseudogene. There are 16 residues in the CDR3. The CDR3 bases are TGTGCAAGTCGCCTCCTCACGGCAGGTAGCAATCAGCCCCAGCATTTT. It codes for CASRLLTAGSNQPQHF.

This chain uses TRBV1 with TRBJ2-1; the DNA was not compared with TRBD2, the D call given in the table. TRBV1 is listed as a pseudogene. The CDR3 is made up of 21 amino acids. The CDR3, as DNA: TGCACCAGCAGCCAAGAGAAAGCGGAGCTAGCGGGGGGTAGCTCCTACAATGAGCAGTTCTTC. It yields the protein CTSSQEKAELAGGSSYNEQFF.

The rearrangement links TRBV5-6 to TRBJ2-1; TRBD2 aligns across 9 bases. The CDR3 is 16 residues long. V shed 1 base and J 10 bases; nucleotides not matched to a gene: 12. Germline V gene lookup returns CDR1 SGHDT and CDR2 YYEEEE. The CDR3 DNA is TGTGCCAGCAGCTTGCCGCAGCGGGGGGTTCTGAGGGAGCAGTTCTTC. Its protein is CASSLPQRGVLREQFF.

This clone was seen more than once but under ten times. The gene calls are TRBV6-5 and TRBJ1-5; D is perhaps TRBD1 (6 bases). The CDR3 extends over 14 amino acids. V was clipped by 5 bases and J by 2 bases, with 10 bases between them. Germline CDR1 reads MNHEY; CDR2 reads SVGAGI. Here the CDR3 reads CASSQGFGNQPQHF. DNA for the CDR3: TGTGCCAGCAGTCAGGGGTTCGGCAATCAGCCCCAGCATTTT.

The chain links TRBV7-6 to TRBJ2-1; 7 bases align to TRBD1. Germline CDR1 SGHVS, CDR2 FNYEAQ. J gave up 0 bases and V 4 bases, and 3 bases lay outside the gene matches. CDR3 length equals 15 residues. For the CDR3, the DNA is TGTGCCAGCAGCTCCGGGACAGCCTCCTACAATGAGCAGTTCTTC. It encodes CASSSGTASYNEQFF.

This chain uses TRBV7-9 with TRBJ2-2; weak D call: TRBD2 (5 bases). The germline gives CDR1 SEHNR, CDR2 FQNEAQ (reference sequence). The V gene lost 3 bases and the J gene lost 6 bases, with 20 bases spanning the gap. This CDR3 is built from 17 residues. CDR3 nucleotides: TGTGCCAGCAGCTTTCGTTTCGGGGAAGGCCGCCCCGGGGAGCTGTTTTTT. This gives the protein CASSFRFGEGRPGELFF.

The chain carries TRBV18 and TRBJ2-5; D is possibly TRBD2 (5 bases). Germline V lookup: CDR1 KGHSH, CDR2 LQKENI. This CDR3 comprises 16 residues. V lost 3 bases, J lost 4 bases, and 18 bases lay in between. Written as DNA, the CDR3 is TGTGCCAGCTCACCTGGAAATTTCGGGGAAGGAGAGACCCAGTACTTC. Translation gives CASSPGNFGEGETQYF. The whole variable domain, filled in from reference TRBV18 and TRBJ2-5, reads NAGVMQNPRHLVRRRGQEARLRCSPMKGHSHVYWYRQLPEEGLKFMVYLQKENIIDESGMPKERFSAEFPKEGPSILRIQQVVRGDSAAYFCASSPGNFGEGETQYFGPGTRLLVL.

This chain uses TRBV9 with TRBJ2-7; the match to TRBD2 covers 7 bases. The V gene end was trimmed by 0 bases and the J gene end by 6 bases; junction bases not matched to a gene: 6. Germline values: CDR1 SGDLS, CDR2 YYNGEE. The CDR3 runs to 14 residues. Here the CDR3 DNA reads TGTGCCAGCAGCGTAGCTGGGGGGGGAGGCGAGCAGTACTTC. Translation gives CASSVAGGGGEQYF.

The chain employs TRBV7-9 and TRBJ2-2; 9 bases align to TRBD2. CDR3 length: 17 residues. V dropped 1 base and J dropped 4; count of bases not matched to a gene: 7. The germline gives CDR1 SEHNR, CDR2 FQNEAQ (reference sequence). CDR3 nucleotides: TGTGCCAGCAGCTTAGATCAGACTAGCGGTACCACCGGGGAGCTGTTTTTT. The encoded protein is CASSLDQTSGTTGELFF.

The gene calls are TRBV4-1 and TRBJ1-2; 7 bases are a match to TRBD1. The germline V gene encodes CDR1 MGHRA and CDR2 YSYEKL. J lost 2 bases, V lost 4 bases, and 10 bases had no gene match. The CDR3 runs to 16 residues. The CDR3 spells CASSLAATGTNYGYTF. DNA of the CDR3: TGCGCCAGCAGCCTAGCCGCGACAGGGACCAACTATGGCTACACCTTC.

In nucleotides, the CDR3 is TGTGCCAGCAGCGTAGGTAGCCCCGGGGAGCTGTTTTTT. It yields the protein CASSVGSPGELFF. The chain carries TRBV9 and TRBJ2-2; D uncertain. Trimming pared 0 bases from V and 6 bases from J, leaving 6 bases between. This CDR3 has 13 residues. The V gene's germline CDR1 is SGDLS and CDR2 YYNGEE.

This clone turned up a few times. V gene TRBV7-8 combines with J gene TRBJ2-3; D may be TRBD1 (5 bases). The CDR3 length is 12 residues. The V and J ends lost 3 bases and 6 bases respectively, with 7 bases between them. CDR1 and CDR2 from the germline V gene are SGHVS and FQNEAQ. The CDR3 DNA reads TGTGCCAGCAGCTTGGGGCGGGATACGCAGTATTTT. It encodes CASSLGRDTQYF.

The chain joins TRBV7-2 to TRBJ2-1; 7 bases line up with TRBD2. CDR1 and CDR2 from the germline V gene are SGHTA and FQGNSA. The CDR3 runs 15 residues. The V and J ends lost 4 bases and 2 bases, in that order; junction bases with no gene match: 5. This chain's CDR3 is CASSSQAGPYNEQFF. CDR3 in DNA: TGTGCCAGCAGCTCTCAAGCGGGACCCTACAATGAGCAGTTCTTC.

In this sample, this clone turned up once. The chain is built from TRBV7-9 and TRBJ2-3; D unclear. Germline CDR1 SEHNR, CDR2 FQNEAQ (reference sequence). Trimming stripped 1 base from V and 8 bases from J, with 10 bases between. There are 13 residues in the CDR3. This CDR3 is CASSLVSGSTQYF. CDR3 nucleotide sequence: TGTGCCAGCAGCTTAGTGTCAGGCTCTACGCAGTATTTT.

This clone was observed a single time. The chain combines TRBV3-1 (or the pseudogene TRBV3-2) with TRBJ2-5; 7 bases are shared with TRBD2. The CDR3 is 16 residues long. Germline V gives CDR1 LGHDT, CDR2 YNNKEL (reference sequence). J gave up 5 bases and V 0 bases, and 9 bases lay outside the gene matches. The CDR3 protein is CASSQDLGQGGETQYF. CDR3 nucleotides: TGTGCCAGCAGCCAAGATTTGGGGCAGGGAGGGGAGACCCAGTACTTC.

The chain combines TRBV19 with TRBJ1-1, with 7 bases matching TRBD1. This CDR3 comprises 14 residues. The junction had 4 bases not matched to a gene; V was cut back by 5 bases and J by 1 base. The germline gives CDR1 LNHDA, CDR2 SQIVND (reference sequence). The CDR3 loop reads CASSPTGQNTEAFF. As DNA, the CDR3 is TGTGCCAGTAGTCCGACAGGGCAGAACACTGAAGCTTTCTTT.

V is TRBV18 and J is TRBJ1-1, with 8 nucleotides matching TRBD1. The V gene's germline CDR1 is KGHSH and CDR2 LQKENI. The CDR3 sequence is 16 residues long. V lost 6 bases to trimming and J lost 4 bases; unmatched junction nucleotides: 13. CDR3 protein: CASSEGQGGGGTEAFF. CDR3 DNA: TGTGCCAGCTCCGAAGGACAGGGCGGTGGTGGCACTGAAGCTTTCTTT.

This chain uses TRBV5-1 with TRBJ1-1, with 7 bases identical to TRBD1. CDR3 length: 14 residues. The germline gives CDR1 SGHRS, CDR2 YFSETQ. The V and J ends lost 4 bases and 5 bases, in that order; junction bases with no gene match: 8. DNA of the CDR3: TGCGCCAGCAGCCCGCAGGGGGGCGCGACTGAAGCTTTCTTT. Amino acids: CASSPQGGATEAFF.

This chain connects TRBV6-2 or TRBV6-3 to TRBJ1-2, with D possibly being TRBD1 (6 bases). Looked up from germline, CDR1 is MNHEY and CDR2 is SVGEGT. The CDR3 totals 14 residues. Deletions cut 5 bases from V and 8 bases from J, with 18 bases between. The CDR3 nucleotides are TGTGCCAGCAGTACCAGAGGGGGTGTGAGAGGCTACACCTTC. This sequence encodes CASSTRGGVRGYTF.

The CDR3 spells CASSPEPAGYTEAFF. The CDR3 DNA reads TGTGCCAGCAGCCCTGAACCGGCGGGATACACTGAAGCTTTCTTT. V gene TRBV7-2 combines with J gene TRBJ1-1; no clear D gene. Trimming removed 5 bases at V and 3 bases at J, with 16 bases between. This CDR3 contains 15 residues. The germline CDR1 and CDR2 sequences are SGHTA and FQGNSA.

CDR3 region: CASSPKGSNSPLHF. The CDR3, as DNA: TGTGCCAGCTCACCGAAGGGGTCGAATTCACCCCTCCACTTT. The rearrangement uses TRBV18 and TRBJ1-6; D possibly corresponds to TRBD1 (5 bases). Trimming left V 3 bases short and J 7 bases short, with 10 bases between. Germline V gives CDR1 KGHSH, CDR2 LQKENI. The CDR3 runs 14 residues.

The DNA for the CDR3 is TGTGCCAGCAGCTTGGGAGGCGCCAAAAACATTCAGTACTTC. It encodes CASSLGGAKNIQYF. The chain is built from TRBV11-1 and TRBJ2-4; D is perhaps TRBD2 (6 bases). Trimming pared 3 bases from V and 1 base from J, leaving 7 bases between. This CDR3 has 14 amino acids. Germline values: CDR1 SGHAT, CDR2 FQDESV (reference sequence).

This chain joins TRBV6-1 and TRBJ2-7; D is uncertain. CDR1 is MNHNS and CDR2 is SASEGT in the germline V gene. The V and J ends lost 1 base and 3 bases respectively, with 7 bases between them. There are 13 residues in the CDR3. The CDR3 loop is CASSEGLDYEQYV. For the CDR3, the DNA is TGTGCCAGCAGTGAAGGGTTAGACTACGAGCAGTACGTC.

The V gene is TRBV5-1, the J gene TRBJ2-1; 12 nucleotides agree with TRBD2. V lost 0 bases and J lost 8; bases outside the gene matches: 6. The CDR3 runs to 16 residues. The germline V gene encodes CDR1 SGHRS and CDR2 YFSETQ. CDR3 in amino acids: CASSLEPSGGAHEQFF. In DNA, the CDR3 is TGCGCCAGCAGCTTGGAGCCTAGCGGGGGGGCTCATGAGCAGTTCTTC.